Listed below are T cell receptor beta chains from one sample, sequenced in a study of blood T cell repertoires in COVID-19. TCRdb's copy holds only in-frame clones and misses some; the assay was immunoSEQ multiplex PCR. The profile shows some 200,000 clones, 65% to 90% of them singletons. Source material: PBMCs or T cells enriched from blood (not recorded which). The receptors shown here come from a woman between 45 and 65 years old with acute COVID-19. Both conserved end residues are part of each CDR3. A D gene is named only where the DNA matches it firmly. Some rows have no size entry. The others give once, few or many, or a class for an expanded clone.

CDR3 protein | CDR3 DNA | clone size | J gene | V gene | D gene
CASSLASSGGDTQYF | TGTGCCAGCAGCTTAGCCTCTAGCGGAGGAGATACGCAGTATTTT | once | TRBJ2-3 | TRBV7-2 | TRBD2
CASSQELRQGALDTQYF | TGCGCCAGCAGCCAAGAATTGAGACAGGGCGCATTAGATACGCAGTATTTT | few | TRBJ2-3 | TRBV4-3 | TRBD1
CAISRDRESYEQYF | TGTGCCATTAGCCGGGACAGGGAGAGTTACGAGCAGTACTTC | - | TRBJ2-7 | TRBV10-3 | TRBD1
CASRRTRATNEKLFF | TGTGCCAGCAGACGGACACGTGCAACTAATGAAAAACTGTTTTTT | - | TRBJ1-4 | TRBV2 | -
CASSLAAGAGGYYNEQFF | TGTGCCAGCAGCTTAGCCGCGGGAGCGGGAGGTTACTACAATGAGCAGTTCTTC | once | TRBJ2-1 | TRBV7-3 | TRBD2
CASRPQGTREQYF | TGTGCCAGCAGACCACAGGGAACCCGCGAGCAGTACTTC | few | TRBJ2-7 | TRBV6-5 | -
CASSQRLGGAFSYNEQFF | TGTGCCAGCAGCCAAAGATTGGGCGGGGCGTTCTCCTACAATGAGCAGTTCTTC | once | TRBJ2-1 | TRBV11-2 | -
CASSPTGSGNSPLHF | TGTGCCAGCAGCCCAACAGGGTCGGGTAATTCACCCCTCCACTTT | - | TRBJ1-6 | TRBV7-2 | -
CASSFQTPPYGYTF | TGTGCCAGCAGTTTCCAAACACCGCCCTATGGCTACACCTTC | few | TRBJ1-2 | TRBV28 | -
CASGLVSGGYTF | TGTGCTAGTGGTTTGGTATCAGGAGGCTACACCTTC | - | TRBJ1-2 | TRBV12-5 | -
CASSRTSGNGEQFF | TGTGCCAGCAGCCGGACTAGCGGGAATGGTGAGCAGTTCTTC | - | TRBJ2-1 | TRBV3-1/TRBV3-2 | TRBD2
CASSLVPDYEQYF | TGCGCCAGCAGCTTGGTACCAGACTACGAGCAGTACTTC | - | TRBJ2-7 | TRBV5-1 | -
CASGERAYGYTF | TGTGCCAGCGGTGAACGAGCCTATGGCTACACCTTC | once | TRBJ1-2 | TRBV12-3/TRBV12-4 | -
CASSSSGRGGNQPQHF | TGTGCCAGCAGTTCCTCAGGGCGAGGAGGCAATCAGCCCCAGCATTTT | - | TRBJ1-5 | TRBV28 | -
CASSLVPGASSYNSPLHF | TGTGCCAGCAGCTTAGTCCCAGGGGCGAGCTCCTATAATTCACCCCTCCACTTT | - | TRBJ1-6 | TRBV7-9 | -
CASSLAGTGGLSNTGELFF | TGCGCCAGCAGCTTAGCCGGGACAGGGGGCCTCTCGAACACCGGGGAGCTGTTTTTT | - | TRBJ2-2 | TRBV5-1 | TRBD1
CASSTTGVGNTEAFF | TGTGCCAGCAGCACAACAGGGGTGGGGAACACTGAAGCTTTCTTT | - | TRBJ1-1 | TRBV11-3 | TRBD1
CASSLDLASTDTQYF | TGCGCCAGCAGCTTGGACCTAGCGTCCACAGATACGCAGTATTTT | - | TRBJ2-3 | TRBV5-1 | -